This T cell receptor beta chain was profiled in a study of vaccination effects on CD4 cells after COVID-19. The study, taken as a whole, reports: A shortage of convalescent patients and an absence of early post-infection timepoints characterized the study.

To note about this clone: What it recognizes is unknown.

Data came from immunoSEQ multiplex PCR; TCRdb stores just in-frame clones and leaves some out. This sample carries roughly 76,000 clones, about 70% of them seen once, and the ten largest clones take 1.5% to 2%. Before sequencing, viral peptide pools were used by the ViraFEST assay to expand antigen-specific CD4+ T cells. Culture lasted about 10 days before CD4+ T cell isolation. The study found no prior SARS-CoV-2 infection in the vaccine recipients, who tested negative for nucleocapsid antibodies. V was pared by 8 bases and J by 3 bases, with 14 bases between. This CDR3 is built from 15 residues. Germline V gives CDR1 MNHNS, CDR2 SASEGT.

The clonotype comes from a human donor who received a COVID-19 vaccine. The rearrangement joins TRBV6-1 to TRBJ1-6; a possible D gene is TRBD1 (6 bases). Sequenced material: CD4+ T cells from PBMCs cultured with HCoV-229E spike peptides, taken before COVID-19 vaccination. The CDR3, as DNA: TGTGCCAGCTCGGAGGGACATTTCTATAATTCACCCCTCCACTTT. Translated: CASSEGHFYNSPLHF.